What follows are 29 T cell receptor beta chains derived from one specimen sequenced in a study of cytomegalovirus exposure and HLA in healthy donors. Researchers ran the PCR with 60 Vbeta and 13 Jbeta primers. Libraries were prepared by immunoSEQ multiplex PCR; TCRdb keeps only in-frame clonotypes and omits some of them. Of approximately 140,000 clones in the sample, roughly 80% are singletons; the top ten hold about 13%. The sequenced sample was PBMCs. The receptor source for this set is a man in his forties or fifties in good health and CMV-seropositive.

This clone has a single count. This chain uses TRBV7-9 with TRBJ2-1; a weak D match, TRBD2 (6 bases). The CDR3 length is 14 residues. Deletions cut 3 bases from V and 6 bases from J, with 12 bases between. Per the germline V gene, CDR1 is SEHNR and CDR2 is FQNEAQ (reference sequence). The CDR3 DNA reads TGTGCCAGCAGCTTCGGGGGTAAAGTCAATGAGCAGTTCTTC. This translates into CASSFGGKVNEQFF.

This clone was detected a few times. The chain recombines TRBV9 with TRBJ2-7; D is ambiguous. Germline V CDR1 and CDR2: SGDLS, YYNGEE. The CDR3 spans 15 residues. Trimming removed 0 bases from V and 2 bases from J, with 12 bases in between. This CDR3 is CASSVAPGPTYEQYF. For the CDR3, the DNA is TGTGCCAGCAGCGTAGCTCCAGGTCCGACCTACGAGCAGTACTTC.

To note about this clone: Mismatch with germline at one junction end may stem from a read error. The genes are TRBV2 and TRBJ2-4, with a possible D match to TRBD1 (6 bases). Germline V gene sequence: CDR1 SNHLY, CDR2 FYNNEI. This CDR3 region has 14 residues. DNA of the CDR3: TGTGCCAGCAGTCAGAGGGGACAAAGTGCCGCCCAGTGCTTC. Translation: CASSQRGQSAAQCF.

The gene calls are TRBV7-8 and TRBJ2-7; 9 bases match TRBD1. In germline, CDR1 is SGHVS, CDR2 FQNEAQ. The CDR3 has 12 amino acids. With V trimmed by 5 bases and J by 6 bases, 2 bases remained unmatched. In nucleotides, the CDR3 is TGTGCCAGCAGCACAGGGGGCTCCGAGCAGTACTTC. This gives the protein CASSTGGSEQYF.

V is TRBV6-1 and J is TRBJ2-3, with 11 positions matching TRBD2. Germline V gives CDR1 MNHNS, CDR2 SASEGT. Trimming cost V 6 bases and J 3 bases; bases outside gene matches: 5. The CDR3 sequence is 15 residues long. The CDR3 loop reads CASSQLAGETDTQYF. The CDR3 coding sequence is TGTGCCAGCAGCCAACTAGCGGGAGAGACAGATACGCAGTATTTT.

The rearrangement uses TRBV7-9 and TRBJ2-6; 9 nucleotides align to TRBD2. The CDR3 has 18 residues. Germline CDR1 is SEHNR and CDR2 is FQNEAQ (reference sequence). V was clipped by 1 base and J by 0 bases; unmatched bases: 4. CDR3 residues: CASSLGLADYSGANVLTF. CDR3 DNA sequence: TGTGCCAGCAGCTTAGGACTAGCGGACTACTCTGGGGCCAACGTCCTGACTTTC.

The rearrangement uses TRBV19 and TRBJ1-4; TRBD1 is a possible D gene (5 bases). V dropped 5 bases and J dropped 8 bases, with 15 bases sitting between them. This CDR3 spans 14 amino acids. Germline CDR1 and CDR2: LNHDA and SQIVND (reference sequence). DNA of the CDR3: TGTGCCAGTAGTTTTGCCGGGACTGCCGAAAAACTGTTTTTT. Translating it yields CASSFAGTAEKLFF.

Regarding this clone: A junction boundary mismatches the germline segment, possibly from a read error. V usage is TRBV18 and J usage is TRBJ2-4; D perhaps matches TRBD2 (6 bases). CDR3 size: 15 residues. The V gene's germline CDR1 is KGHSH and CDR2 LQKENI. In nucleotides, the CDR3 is TGTGCCAGCTCACCCCTGTCCGACGCGGGAAACAGTCAGTACTTC. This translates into CASSPLSDAGNSQYF.

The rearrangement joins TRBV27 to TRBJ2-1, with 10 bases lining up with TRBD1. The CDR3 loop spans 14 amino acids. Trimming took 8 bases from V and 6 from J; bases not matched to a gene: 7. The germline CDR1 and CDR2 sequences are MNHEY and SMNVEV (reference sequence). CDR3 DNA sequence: TGTGCCAGCGGGCAAAGACAGGGGGCCAATGAGCAGTTCTTC. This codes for CASGQRQGANEQFF.

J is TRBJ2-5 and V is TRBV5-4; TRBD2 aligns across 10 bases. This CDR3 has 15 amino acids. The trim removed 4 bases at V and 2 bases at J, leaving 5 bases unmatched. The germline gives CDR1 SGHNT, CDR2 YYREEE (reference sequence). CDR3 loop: CASSRRTSGQETQYF. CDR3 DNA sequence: TGTGCCAGCAGCCGCAGGACTAGCGGACAAGAGACCCAGTACTTC.

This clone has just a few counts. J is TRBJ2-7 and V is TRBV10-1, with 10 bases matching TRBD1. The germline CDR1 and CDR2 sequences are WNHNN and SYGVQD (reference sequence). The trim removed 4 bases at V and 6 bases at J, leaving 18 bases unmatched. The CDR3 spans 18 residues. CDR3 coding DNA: TGCGCCAGCAGTGCAGGCCAGTTAACCGGGACAGGGGCGGCCGAGCAGTACTTC. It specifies CASSAGQLTGTGAAEQYF.

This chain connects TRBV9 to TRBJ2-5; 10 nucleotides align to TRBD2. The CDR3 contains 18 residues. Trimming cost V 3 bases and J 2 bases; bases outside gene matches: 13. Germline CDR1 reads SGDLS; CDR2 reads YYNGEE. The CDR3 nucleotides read TGTGCCAGCAGCGAGCGGGCTAGCGGGAGCGCGACTCAAGAGACCCAGTACTTC. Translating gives CASSERASGSATQETQYF. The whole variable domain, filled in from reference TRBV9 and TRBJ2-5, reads DSGVTQTPKHLITATGQRVTLRCSPRSGDLSVYWYQQSLDQGLQFLIQYYNGEERAKGNILERFSAQQFPDLHSELNLSSLELGDSALYFCASSERASGSATQETQYFGPGTRLLVL.

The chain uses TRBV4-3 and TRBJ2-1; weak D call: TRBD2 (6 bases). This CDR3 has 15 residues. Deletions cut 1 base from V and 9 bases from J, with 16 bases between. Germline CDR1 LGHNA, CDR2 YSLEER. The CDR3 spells CASSQVEGITVEQFF. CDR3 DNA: TGCGCCAGCAGCCAAGTGGAGGGGATCACGGTTGAGCAGTTCTTC.

This CDR3 reads CASRRTGVSNQPQHF. CDR3 sequence (DNA): TGTGCCAGCAGGCGGACAGGAGTGAGCAATCAGCCCCAGCATTTT. The chain is built from TRBV2 and TRBJ1-5; 7 bases line up with TRBD1. V shed 6 bases and J 1 base; nucleotides not matched to a gene: 6. Germline V CDR1 and CDR2: SNHLY, FYNNEI. This CDR3 region has 15 residues.

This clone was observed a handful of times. CDR3 amino acids: CASRHEDEQFF. The CDR3, as DNA: TGTGCCAGCAGGCACGAGGATGAGCAGTTCTTC. The chain joins TRBV7-6 to TRBJ2-1; no reliable D call. V was pared by 6 bases and J by 8 bases, with 8 bases between. The CDR3 runs 11 residues. The germline CDR1 and CDR2 sequences are SGHVS and FNYEAQ.

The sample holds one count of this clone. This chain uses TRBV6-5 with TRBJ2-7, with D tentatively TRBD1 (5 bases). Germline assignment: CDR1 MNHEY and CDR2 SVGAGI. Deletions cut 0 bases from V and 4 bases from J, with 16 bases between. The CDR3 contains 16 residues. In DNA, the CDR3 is TGTGCCAGCAGTTACTCGTCGTCAGGGTGGCCTTACGAGCAGTACTTC. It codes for CASSYSSSGWPYEQYF.

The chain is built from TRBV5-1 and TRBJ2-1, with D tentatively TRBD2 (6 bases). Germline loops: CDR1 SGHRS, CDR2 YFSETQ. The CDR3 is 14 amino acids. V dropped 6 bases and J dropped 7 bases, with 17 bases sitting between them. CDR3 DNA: TGCGCCAGCACCCCTGGGGGGTGGGAGAATGAGCAGTTCTTC. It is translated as CASTPGGWENEQFF.

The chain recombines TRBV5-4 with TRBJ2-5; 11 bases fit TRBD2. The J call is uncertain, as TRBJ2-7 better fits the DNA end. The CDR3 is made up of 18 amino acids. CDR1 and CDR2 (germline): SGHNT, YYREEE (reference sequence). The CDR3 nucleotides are TGTGCCAGCACCCGAGGGGGCGGCGGGACTAGCGGAACCTACGAGCAGTACTTC. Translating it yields CASTRGGGGTSGTYEQYF.

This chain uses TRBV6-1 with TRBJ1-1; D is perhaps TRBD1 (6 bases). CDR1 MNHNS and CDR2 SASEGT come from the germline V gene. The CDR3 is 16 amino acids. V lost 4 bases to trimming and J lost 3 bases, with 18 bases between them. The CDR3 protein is CASSAAVIAGDTEAFF. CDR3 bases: TGTGCCAGCAGTGCCGCGGTCATTGCAGGGGACACTGAAGCTTTCTTT.

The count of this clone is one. As DNA, the CDR3 is TGTGCCAGCCATTGGTCGAGGGCCTACGAGCAGTACTTC. Its protein is CASHWSRAYEQYF. The chain is built from TRBV6-1 and TRBJ2-7, with a possible D match to TRBD2 (5 bases). The CDR3 has 13 amino acids. Germline-derived CDR1 and CDR2 are MNHNS and SASEGT. Trimming cost V 8 bases and J 2 bases, with 13 bases left between them.

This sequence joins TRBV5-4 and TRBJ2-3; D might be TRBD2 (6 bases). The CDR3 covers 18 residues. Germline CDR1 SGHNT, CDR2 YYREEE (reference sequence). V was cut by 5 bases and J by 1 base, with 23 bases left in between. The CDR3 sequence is CASRRWVAPGGRTDTQYF. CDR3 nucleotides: TGTGCCAGCAGACGGTGGGTGGCCCCTGGAGGGCGCACAGATACGCAGTATTTT.

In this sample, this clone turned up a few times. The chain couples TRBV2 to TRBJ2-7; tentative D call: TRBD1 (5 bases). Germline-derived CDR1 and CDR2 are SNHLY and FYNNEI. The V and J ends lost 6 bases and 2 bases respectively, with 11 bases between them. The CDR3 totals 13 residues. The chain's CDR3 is CASRGLVPYEQYF. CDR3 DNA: TGTGCCAGCAGGGGGCTAGTTCCCTACGAGCAGTACTTC.

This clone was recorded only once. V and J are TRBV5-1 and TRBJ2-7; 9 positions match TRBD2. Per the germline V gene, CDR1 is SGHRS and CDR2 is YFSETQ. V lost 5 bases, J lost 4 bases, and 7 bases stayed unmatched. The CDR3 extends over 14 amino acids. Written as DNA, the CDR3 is TGCGCCAGCAGTCCTGCGGGAGGGGGTTACGAGCAGTACTTC. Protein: CASSPAGGGYEQYF.

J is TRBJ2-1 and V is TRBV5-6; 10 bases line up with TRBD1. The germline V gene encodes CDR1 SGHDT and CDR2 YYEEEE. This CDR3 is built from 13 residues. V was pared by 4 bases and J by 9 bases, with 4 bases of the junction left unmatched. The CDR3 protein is CASSRDRGIEQFF. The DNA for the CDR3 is TGTGCCAGCAGCCGGGACAGGGGTATTGAGCAGTTCTTC.

The DNA for the CDR3 is TGCAGCGTTGGGGTGGGCCTCCACACAGATACGCAGTATTTT. Its protein product is CSVGVGLHTDTQYF. The J gene is TRBJ2-3, the V gene TRBV29-1, with no clear D. There are 14 residues in the CDR3. The V gene's germline CDR1 is SQVTM and CDR2 ANQGSEA. With 4 bases removed from V and 2 bases from J, the gap between germline ends came to 13 bases.

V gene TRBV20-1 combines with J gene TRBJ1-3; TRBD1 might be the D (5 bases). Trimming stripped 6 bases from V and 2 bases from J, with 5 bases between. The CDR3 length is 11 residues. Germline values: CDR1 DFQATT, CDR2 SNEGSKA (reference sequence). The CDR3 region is CSAGAGNTIYF. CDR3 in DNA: TGCAGTGCAGGGGCTGGAAACACCATATATTTT.

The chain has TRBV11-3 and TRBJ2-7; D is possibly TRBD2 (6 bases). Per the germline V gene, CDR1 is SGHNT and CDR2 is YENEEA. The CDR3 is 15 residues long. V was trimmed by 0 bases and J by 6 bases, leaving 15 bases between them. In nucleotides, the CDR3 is TGTGCCAGCAGCTTAGAAAGGGACGGAGCGGGCGAGCAGTACTTC. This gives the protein CASSLERDGAGEQYF. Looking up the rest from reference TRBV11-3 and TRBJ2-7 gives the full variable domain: EAGVVQSPRYKIIEKKQPVAFWCNPISGHNTLYWYLQNLGQGPELLIRYENEEAVDDSQLPKDRFSAERLKGVDSTLKIQPAELGDSAVYLCASSLERDGAGEQYFGPGTRLTVT.

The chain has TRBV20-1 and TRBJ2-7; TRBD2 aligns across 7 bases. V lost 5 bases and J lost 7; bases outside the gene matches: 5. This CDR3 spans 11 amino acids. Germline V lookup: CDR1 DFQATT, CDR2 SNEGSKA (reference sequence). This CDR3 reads CSALLAAEQYF. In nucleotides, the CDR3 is TGCAGTGCTCTGCTAGCGGCGGAGCAGTACTTC.

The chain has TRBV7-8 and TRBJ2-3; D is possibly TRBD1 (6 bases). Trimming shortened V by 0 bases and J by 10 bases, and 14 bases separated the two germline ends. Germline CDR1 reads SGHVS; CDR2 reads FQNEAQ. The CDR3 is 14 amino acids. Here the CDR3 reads CASSLANRQVAQYF. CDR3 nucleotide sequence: TGTGCCAGCAGCTTAGCCAACAGACAGGTCGCGCAGTATTTT. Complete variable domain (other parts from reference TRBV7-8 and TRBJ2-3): GAGVSQSPRYKVAKRGQDVALRCDPISGHVSLFWYQQALGQGPEFLTYFQNEAQLDKSGLPSDRFFAERPEGSVSTLKIQRTQQEDSAVYLCASSLANRQVAQYFGPGTRLTVL.